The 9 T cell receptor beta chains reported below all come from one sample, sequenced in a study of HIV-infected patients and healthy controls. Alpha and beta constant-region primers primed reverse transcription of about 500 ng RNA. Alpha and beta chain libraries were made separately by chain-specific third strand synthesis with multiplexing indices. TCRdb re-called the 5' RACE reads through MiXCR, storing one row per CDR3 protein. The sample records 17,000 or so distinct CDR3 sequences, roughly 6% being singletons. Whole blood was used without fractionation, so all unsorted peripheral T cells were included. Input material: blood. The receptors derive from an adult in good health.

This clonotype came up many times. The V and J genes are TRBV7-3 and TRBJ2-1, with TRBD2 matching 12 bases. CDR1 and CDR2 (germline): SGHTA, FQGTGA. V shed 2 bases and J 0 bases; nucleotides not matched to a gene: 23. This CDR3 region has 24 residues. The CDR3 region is CASSLGKGIPSPASGGGSYNEQFF. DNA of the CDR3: TGTGCCAGCAGCTTAGGAAAGGGAATCCCATCCCCGGCTAGCGGGGGGGGCTCCTACAATGAGCAGTTCTTC.

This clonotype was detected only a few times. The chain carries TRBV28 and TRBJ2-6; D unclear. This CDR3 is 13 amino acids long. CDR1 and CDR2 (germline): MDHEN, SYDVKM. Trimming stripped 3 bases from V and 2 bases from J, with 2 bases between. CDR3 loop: CASSLTGANVLTF. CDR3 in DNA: TGTGCCAGCAGTTTGACTGGGGCCAACGTCCTGACTTTC.

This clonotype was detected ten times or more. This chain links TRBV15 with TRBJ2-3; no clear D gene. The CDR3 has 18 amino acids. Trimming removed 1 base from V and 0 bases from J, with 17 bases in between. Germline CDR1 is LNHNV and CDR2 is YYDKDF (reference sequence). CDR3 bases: TGTGCCACCAGCAGAGGATTAAACAGAGAGACTAGCACAGATACGCAGTATTTT. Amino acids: CATSRGLNRETSTDTQYF.

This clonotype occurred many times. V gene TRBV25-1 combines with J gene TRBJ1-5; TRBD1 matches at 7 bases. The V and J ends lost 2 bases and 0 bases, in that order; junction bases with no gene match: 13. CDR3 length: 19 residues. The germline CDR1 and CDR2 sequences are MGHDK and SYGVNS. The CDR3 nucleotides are TGTGCCAGCAGTGAAAGCCGGGACAGAAGGATGTATAGCAATCAGCCCCAGCATTTT. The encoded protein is CASSESRDRRMYSNQPQHF.

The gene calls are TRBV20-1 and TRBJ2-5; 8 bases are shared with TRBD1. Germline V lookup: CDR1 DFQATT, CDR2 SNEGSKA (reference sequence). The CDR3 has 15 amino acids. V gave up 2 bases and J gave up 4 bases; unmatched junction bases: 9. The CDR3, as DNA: TGCAGTGCTAGATGGTCAGGGGGCGCGGGAGAGACCCAGTACTTC. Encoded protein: CSARWSGGAGETQYF.

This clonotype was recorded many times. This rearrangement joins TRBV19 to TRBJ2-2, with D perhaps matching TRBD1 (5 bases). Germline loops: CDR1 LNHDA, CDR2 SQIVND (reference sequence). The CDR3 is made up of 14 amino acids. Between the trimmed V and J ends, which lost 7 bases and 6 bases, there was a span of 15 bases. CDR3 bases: TGTGCCAGTATGGTCCAGGGTACTCCCGGGGAGCTGTTTTTT. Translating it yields CASMVQGTPGELFF.

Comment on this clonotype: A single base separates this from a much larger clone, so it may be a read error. CDR3 residues: CASGLVQGHGALHF. CDR3 sequence (DNA): TGTGCCAGCGGCTTGGTTCAGGGCCACGGGGCCCTCCACTTT. This chain links TRBV5-4 with TRBJ1-6, with D perhaps TRBD1 (5 bases). The germline CDR1 and CDR2 sequences are SGHNT and YYREEE (reference sequence). The CDR3 consists of 14 residues.

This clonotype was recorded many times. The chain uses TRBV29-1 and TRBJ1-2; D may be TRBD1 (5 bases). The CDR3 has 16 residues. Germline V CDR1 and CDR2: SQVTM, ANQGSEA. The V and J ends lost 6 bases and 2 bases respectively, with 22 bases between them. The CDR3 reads CSVAPRGEGANYGYTF. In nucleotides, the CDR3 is TGCAGCGTCGCCCCGCGCGGGGAAGGGGCAAACTATGGCTACACCTTC.

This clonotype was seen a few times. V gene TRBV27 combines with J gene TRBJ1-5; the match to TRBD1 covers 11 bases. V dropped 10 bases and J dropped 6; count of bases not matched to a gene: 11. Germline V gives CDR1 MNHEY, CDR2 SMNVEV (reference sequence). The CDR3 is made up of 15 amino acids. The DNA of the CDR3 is TGTGCCAACCCGCTGGGGACAGGGGGTGTTCAGCCCCAGCATTTT. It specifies CANPLGTGGVQPQHF.